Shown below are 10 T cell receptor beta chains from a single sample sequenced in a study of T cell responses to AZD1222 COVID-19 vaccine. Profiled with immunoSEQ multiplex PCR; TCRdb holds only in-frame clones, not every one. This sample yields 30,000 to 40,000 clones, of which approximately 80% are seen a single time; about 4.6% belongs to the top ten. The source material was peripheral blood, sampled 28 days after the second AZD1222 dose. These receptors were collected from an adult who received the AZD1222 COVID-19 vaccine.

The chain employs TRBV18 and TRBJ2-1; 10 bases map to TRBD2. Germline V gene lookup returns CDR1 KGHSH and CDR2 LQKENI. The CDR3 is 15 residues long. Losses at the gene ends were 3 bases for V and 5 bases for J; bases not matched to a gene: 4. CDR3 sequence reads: CASSPALAGDNEQFF. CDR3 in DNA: TGTGCCAGCTCACCCGCCCTAGCGGGGGACAATGAGCAGTTCTTC.

The CDR3 is CASSVEGWGYQETQYF. The DNA of the CDR3 is TGTGCCAGCAGCGTAGAGGGGTGGGGGTACCAAGAGACCCAGTACTTC. The chain couples TRBV9 to TRBJ2-5; D tentatively fits TRBD1 or TRBD2 (5 bases each). In germline, CDR1 is SGDLS, CDR2 YYNGEE. V lost 0 bases to trimming and J lost 0 bases, with 12 bases between them. The CDR3 is made up of 16 amino acids.

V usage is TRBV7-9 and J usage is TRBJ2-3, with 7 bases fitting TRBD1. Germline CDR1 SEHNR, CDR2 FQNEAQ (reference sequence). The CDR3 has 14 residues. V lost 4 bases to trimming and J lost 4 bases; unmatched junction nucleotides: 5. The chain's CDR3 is CASSYGTVADTQYF. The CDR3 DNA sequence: TGTGCCAGCAGCTACGGGACAGTTGCAGATACGCAGTATTTT.

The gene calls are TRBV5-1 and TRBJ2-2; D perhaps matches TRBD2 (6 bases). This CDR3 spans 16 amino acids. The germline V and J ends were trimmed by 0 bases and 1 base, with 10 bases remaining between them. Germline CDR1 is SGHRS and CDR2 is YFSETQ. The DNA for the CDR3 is TGCGCCAGCAGCTTGGTTTCGGGAGTGAACACCGGGGAGCTGTTTTTT. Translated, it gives CASSLVSGVNTGELFF.

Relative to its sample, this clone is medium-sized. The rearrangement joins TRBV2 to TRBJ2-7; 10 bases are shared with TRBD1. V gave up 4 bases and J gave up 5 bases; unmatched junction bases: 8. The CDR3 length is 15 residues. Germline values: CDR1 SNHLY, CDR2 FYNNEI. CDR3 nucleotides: TGTGCCAGCAGTGTTGTCGGGACAGGGGTCCACGAGCAGTACTTC. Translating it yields CASSVVGTGVHEQYF. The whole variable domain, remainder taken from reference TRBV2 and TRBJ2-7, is EPEVTQTPSHQVTQMGQEVILRCVPISNHLYFYWYRQILGQKVEFLVSFYNNEISEKSEIFDDQFSVERPDGSNFTLKIRSTKLEDSAMYFCASSVVGTGVHEQYFGPGTRLTVT.

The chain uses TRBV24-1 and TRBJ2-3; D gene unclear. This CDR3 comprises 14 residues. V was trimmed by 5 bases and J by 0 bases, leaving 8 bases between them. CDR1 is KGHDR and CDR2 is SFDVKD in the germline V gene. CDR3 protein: CATSGVLSTDTQYF. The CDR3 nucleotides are TGTGCCACCAGTGGCGTTCTTAGCACAGATACGCAGTATTTT.

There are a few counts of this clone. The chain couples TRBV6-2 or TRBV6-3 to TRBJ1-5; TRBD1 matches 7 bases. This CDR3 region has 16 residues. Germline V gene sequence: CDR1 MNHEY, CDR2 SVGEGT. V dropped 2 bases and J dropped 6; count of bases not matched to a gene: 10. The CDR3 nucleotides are TGTGCCAGCAGTTACCGGATAGACAGGGTCGGTCAGCCCCAGCATTTT. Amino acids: CASSYRIDRVGQPQHF.

The CDR3 here is CASAQERLQPQHF. The DNA for the CDR3 is TGTGCCAGCGCCCAGGAAAGGTTGCAGCCCCAGCATTTT. V gene TRBV6-4 combines with J gene TRBJ1-5, with D unresolved. The germline CDR1 and CDR2 sequences are MRHNA and SNTAGT. Trimming pared 8 bases from V and 7 bases from J, leaving 15 bases between. The CDR3 has 13 residues.

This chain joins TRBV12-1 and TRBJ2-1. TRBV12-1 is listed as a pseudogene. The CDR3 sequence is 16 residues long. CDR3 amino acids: CASSFGPEKETDEQFF. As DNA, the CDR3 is TGTGCCAGCAGCTTTGGGCCGGAAAAGGAAACGGATGAGCAGTTCTTC.

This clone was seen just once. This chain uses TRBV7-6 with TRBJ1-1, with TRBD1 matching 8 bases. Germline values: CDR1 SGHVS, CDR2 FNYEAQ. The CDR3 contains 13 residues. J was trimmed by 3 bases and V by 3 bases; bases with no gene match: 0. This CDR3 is CASSLTGDTEAFF. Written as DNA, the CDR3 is TGTGCCAGCAGCTTGACAGGGGACACTGAAGCTTTCTTT.